The present TCR beta chain was sequenced within a study of T-cell reconstitution after alpha-beta-depleted transplantation in children. The CDR3 spans 17 residues. J gave up 6 bases and V 5 bases, and 17 bases lay outside the gene matches. CDR1 SGHAT and CDR2 FQNNGV come from the germline V gene. TCRbeta library construction was performed incorporating unique molecular identifiers. From the PCR reads, TCRdb called clonotypes with MiXCR, one entry per CDR3 protein. The sample shows more than 200,000 distinct CDR3 sequences, approximately 17% of them seen only once. The chain carries TRBV11-2 and TRBJ2-3, with 7 bases lining up with TRBD1. This sample comprised PBMCs, mostly from graft donor cells, obtained 360 days after TCRalphabeta/CD19-depleted stem cell transplant. The receptor's source is a male patient between 2 and 15 years old who had a stem cell transplant for acute lymphoblastic leukemia, so the T cells may come from the graft donor. CDR3 DNA sequence: TGTGCCAGCAGCCCGGCAATTTGGACAGGCCCGGGGGATACGCAGTATTTT. Protein product: CASSPAIWTGPGDTQYF.